This TCR beta chain derives from a study of blood T cell repertoires in COVID-19. Study-wide background: Donors in the United States, Italy and Spain gave samples during acute or convalescent COVID-19.

TCRdb keeps only in-frame clones here, not all; method: immunoSEQ multiplex PCR. The sample lists around 130,000 clones; around three quarters were seen once. There are 15 residues in the CDR3. Germline CDR1 SGHTA, CDR2 FQGNSA. V lost 0 bases and J 0 bases, leaving 6 bases between the germline ends. The source of this sequence is a man aged 50 to 60 with acute or convalescent COVID-19. Sequencing was carried out using peripheral blood. The rearrangement uses TRBV7-2 and TRBJ1-3; D unclear. The DNA of the CDR3 is TGTGCCAGCAGCTTAGCCGGGATCTCTGGAAACACCATATATTTT. Amino acids: CASSLAGISGNTIYF.